The entry that follows covers one T cell receptor beta chain sequence. The data stem from a study of blood T cell repertoires in COVID-19. Study overall: Sites across the United States, Italy and Spain contributed samples from acute and convalescent COVID-19.

The germline CDR1 and CDR2 sequences are LGHDT and YNNKEL (reference sequence). This CDR3 has 15 residues. V dropped 1 base and J dropped 3 bases, with 12 bases sitting between them. Participants came from around 25 US areas, aged roughly 18 to 89 years. Categorization into cohorts depended on clinical history that participants reported. In the study's own analysis: By means of reference gene primer amplification, nucleated cell counts were estimated. Data came from immunoSEQ multiplex PCR; TCRdb stores just in-frame clones and leaves some out. V and J calls and clone size are given by that table; D and trimming were obtained from the DNA. The sample has around 200,000 clones, roughly 82% seen once.

The sequence was collected from a man in his forties or fifties with acute COVID-19. Sequences were obtained from PBMCs or T cells enriched from blood (not recorded which). V gene TRBV3-1 (or the pseudogene TRBV3-2) combines with J gene TRBJ1-2; D is perhaps TRBD1 (6 bases). In DNA form, the CDR3 reads TGTGCCAGCAGCCAAGTGGTACAGGGATACTATGGCTACACCTTC. Translating it yields CASSQVVQGYYGYTF.